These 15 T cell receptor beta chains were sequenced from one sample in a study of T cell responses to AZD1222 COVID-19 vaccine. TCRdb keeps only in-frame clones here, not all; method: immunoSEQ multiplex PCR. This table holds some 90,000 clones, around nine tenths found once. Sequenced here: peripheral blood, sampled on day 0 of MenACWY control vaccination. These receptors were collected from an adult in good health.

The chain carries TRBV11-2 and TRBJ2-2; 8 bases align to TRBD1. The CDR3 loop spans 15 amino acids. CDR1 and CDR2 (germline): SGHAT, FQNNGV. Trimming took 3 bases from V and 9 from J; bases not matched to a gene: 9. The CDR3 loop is CASSFSGTGSRELFF. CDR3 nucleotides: TGTGCCAGCAGCTTTTCCGGGACAGGTAGTCGGGAGCTGTTTTTT.

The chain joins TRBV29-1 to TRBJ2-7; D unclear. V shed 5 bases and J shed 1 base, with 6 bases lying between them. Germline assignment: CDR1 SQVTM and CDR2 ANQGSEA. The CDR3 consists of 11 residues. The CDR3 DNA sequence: TGCAGCGTTTGTTGGTCCTACGAGCAGTACTTC. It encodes CSVCWSYEQYF.

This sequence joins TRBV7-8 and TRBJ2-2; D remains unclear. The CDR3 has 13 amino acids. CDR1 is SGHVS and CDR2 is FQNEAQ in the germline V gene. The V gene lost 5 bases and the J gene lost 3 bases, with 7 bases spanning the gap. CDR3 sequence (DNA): TGTGCCAGCAGCCGAGTCGACACCGGGGAGCTGTTTTTT. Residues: CASSRVDTGELFF.

In nucleotides, the CDR3 is TGTGCCAGCAGTGTGGGCCTTCCCCCTAACTATGGCTACACCTTC. Protein product: CASSVGLPPNYGYTF. The rearrangement uses TRBV2 and TRBJ1-2; D not resolved. Germline loops: CDR1 SNHLY, CDR2 FYNNEI. V was trimmed by 4 bases and J by 0 bases, leaving 12 bases between them. This CDR3 comprises 15 residues.

CDR3 residues: CASSEGLRETQYF. DNA of the CDR3: TGTGCCAGTAGTGAAGGGCTTCGAGAGACCCAGTACTTC. This sequence joins TRBV19 and TRBJ2-5; D remains unclear. The CDR3 runs to 13 residues. CDR1 is LNHDA and CDR2 is SQIVND in the germline V gene (reference sequence). Trimming left V 5 bases short and J 4 bases short, with 11 bases between.

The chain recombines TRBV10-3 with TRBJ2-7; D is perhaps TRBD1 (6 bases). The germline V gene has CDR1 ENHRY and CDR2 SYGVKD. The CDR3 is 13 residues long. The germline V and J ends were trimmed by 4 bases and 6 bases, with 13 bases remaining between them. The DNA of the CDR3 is TGTGCCATCAGTGGCGGAACAGGGATCGAGCAGTACTTC. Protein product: CAISGGTGIEQYF.

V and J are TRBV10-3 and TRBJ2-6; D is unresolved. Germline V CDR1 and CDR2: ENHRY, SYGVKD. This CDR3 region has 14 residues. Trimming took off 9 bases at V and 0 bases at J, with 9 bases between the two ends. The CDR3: CAIPSLSGANVLTF. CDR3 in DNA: TGTGCCATACCATCGCTCTCTGGGGCCAACGTCCTGACTTTC.

This CDR3 reads CATKIQGGNTEAFF. CDR3 nucleotide sequence: TGTGCCACCAAGATACAGGGGGGAAACACTGAAGCTTTCTTT. This sequence joins TRBV24-1 and TRBJ1-1; 8 nucleotides align to TRBD1. CDR1 is KGHDR and CDR2 is SFDVKD in the germline V gene. The CDR3 covers 14 residues. V shed 8 bases and J 2 bases; nucleotides not matched to a gene: 6.

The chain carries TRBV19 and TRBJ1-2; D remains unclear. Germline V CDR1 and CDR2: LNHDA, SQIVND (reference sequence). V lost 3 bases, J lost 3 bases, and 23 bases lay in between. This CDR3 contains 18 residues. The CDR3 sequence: CASSIPIGNSVEDYGYTF. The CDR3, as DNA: TGTGCCAGTAGTATCCCCATTGGCAACTCCGTTGAAGACTATGGCTACACCTTC. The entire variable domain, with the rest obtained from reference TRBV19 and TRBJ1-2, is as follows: DGGITQSPKYLFRKEGQNVTLSCEQNLNHDAMYWYRQDPGQGLRLIYYSQIVNDFQKGDIAEGYSVSREKKESFPLTVTSAQKNPTAFYLCASSIPIGNSVEDYGYTFGSGTRLTVV.

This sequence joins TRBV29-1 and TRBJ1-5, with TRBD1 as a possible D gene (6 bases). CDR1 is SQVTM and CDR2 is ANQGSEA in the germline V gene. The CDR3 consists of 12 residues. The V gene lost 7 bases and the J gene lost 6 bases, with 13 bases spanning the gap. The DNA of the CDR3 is TGCAGCGCCTCAGGGGAGGGTCAGCCCCAGCATTTT. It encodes CSASGEGQPQHF.

The DNA of the CDR3 is TGTGCCATCAGTGAAGGAGGGATCGGGGCCGGGGAGCTGTTTTTT. Protein: CAISEGGIGAGELFF. V gene TRBV10-3 combines with J gene TRBJ2-2, with D maybe TRBD2 (6 bases). The V gene lost 3 bases and the J gene lost 6 bases, with 14 bases spanning the gap. Germline V gene data show CDR1 as ENHRY and CDR2 as SYGVKD. The CDR3 is made up of 15 amino acids.

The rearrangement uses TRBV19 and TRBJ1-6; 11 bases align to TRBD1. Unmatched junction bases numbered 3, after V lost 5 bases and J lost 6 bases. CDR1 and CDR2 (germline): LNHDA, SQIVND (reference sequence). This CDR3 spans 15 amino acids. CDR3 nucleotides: TGTGCCAGTAGTGGGACAGGGGGACCTAATTCACCCCTCCACTTT. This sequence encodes CASSGTGGPNSPLHF.

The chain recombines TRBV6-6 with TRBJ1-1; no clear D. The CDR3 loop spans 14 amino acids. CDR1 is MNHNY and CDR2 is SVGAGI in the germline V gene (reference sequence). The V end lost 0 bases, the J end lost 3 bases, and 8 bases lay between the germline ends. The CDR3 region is CASSYSRDDTEAFF. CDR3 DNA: TGTGCCAGCAGTTACTCACGGGATGACACTGAAGCTTTCTTT.

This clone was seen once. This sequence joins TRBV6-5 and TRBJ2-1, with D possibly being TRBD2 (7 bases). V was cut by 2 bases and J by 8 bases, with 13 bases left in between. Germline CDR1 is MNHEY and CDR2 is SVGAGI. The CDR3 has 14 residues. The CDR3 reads CASSYRGAVDEQFF. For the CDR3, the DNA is TGTGCCAGCAGTTACCGGGGGGCGGTCGATGAGCAGTTCTTC.

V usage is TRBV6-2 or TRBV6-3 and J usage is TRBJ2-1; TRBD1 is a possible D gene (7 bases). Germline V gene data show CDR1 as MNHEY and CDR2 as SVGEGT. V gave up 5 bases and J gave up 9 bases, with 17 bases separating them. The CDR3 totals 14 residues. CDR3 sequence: CASSAGQPGSEQFF. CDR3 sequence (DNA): TGTGCCAGCAGTGCGGGACAGCCGGGATCTGAGCAGTTCTTC.